This TCR beta chain was captured in a study of cytomegalovirus exposure and HLA in healthy donors. The overall study: Out of 150 million to 200 million T cells, an earlier analysis found more than 95 million unique TCR beta sequences in total. Study-wide findings and caveats: As was reported, the HLA-A and HLA-B alleles of most subjects were accurately predicted from TCR beta sequences. Follow-up analysis later connected one missense variant in DCLRE1C with trimming of TCR beta V- and J-genes. For most TCR beta V segments, an earlier analysis put the productive rate at about 90% or about 30% of the time.

In the case of this clone: The antigen is not known.

The CDR3 runs 14 residues. Germline V gene lookup returns CDR1 SQVTM and CDR2 ANQGSEA. The ends were cut back, 3 bases at V and 7 bases at J, with 16 bases in the middle. The study ran its PCR with 60 Vbeta and 13 Jbeta primers. Sequencing used immunoSEQ multiplex PCR; TCRdb keeps in-frame clones, though not all of them. The repertoire holds roughly 120,000 clones, with under 80% as singletons. This chain links TRBV29-1 with TRBJ2-1; D is undetermined. The sample was PBMCs. The TCR comes from a woman aged 55-69 years in good health and CMV-seropositive. CDR3 DNA: TGCAGCGTTGAGAAGCAGGTCCAATGGAATGAGCAGTTCTTC. It specifies CSVEKQVQWNEQFF.